This T cell receptor (beta chain) was recorded in a study of Ad26.COV2.S vaccination and SARS-CoV-2 variants. The method was immunoSEQ multiplex PCR; TCRdb's version includes in-frame clones alone and lacks a portion of them. In the table there are about 420,000 clones, 85% to 90% of which are singletons. The sample's treatment: 15 to 20 received Ad26.COV2.S at low or high dose, single or two shots; about 5 received placebo; per-sample allocation not given. Sampling was performed 63 days after the first vaccine or placebo injection. The CDR3 extends over 15 amino acids. V gave up 8 bases and J gave up 1 base; unmatched junction bases: 5. Germline V lookup: CDR1 LNHDA, CDR2 SQIVND (reference sequence).

The sample consisted of peripheral blood, taken in a trial of Ad26.COV2.S vaccine versus placebo. The V call is TRBV19, the J call TRBJ1-5; 10 bases are a match to TRBD1. The TCR sequence derives from a person aged 18-65 years who received the Ad26.COV2.S COVID-19 vaccine or a placebo. The CDR3 sequence is CASHGTGVSNQPQHF. CDR3 DNA sequence: TGTGCCAGTCACGGGACAGGGGTAAGCAATCAGCCCCAGCATTTT.